Detailed here is one TCR beta chain. Sequencing involved patients with CD8+CD57+ cell expansion previously shown by flow cytometry. Using genomic DNA as the template, TCR beta VDJ and CDR3 profiling was carried out. TCRdb called the reads again in MiXCR, with one record for every CDR3 protein. The sample lists about 120,000 distinct CDR3 sequences, under 60% occurring once. This entry is derived from a study of CD8+CD57+ T cells in acquired aplastic anemia. The J segment lost 5 bases and the V segment lost 3 bases, leaving 8 bases of the junction unmatched. The CDR3 consists of 15 residues. Germline CDR1 is SGHRS and CDR2 is YFSETQ.

The gene calls are TRBV5-1 and TRBJ2-7; 10 nucleotides match TRBD1. Specimen: sorted CD4+, CD8+, or CD8+CD57+ T cells (not recorded which) from PBMCs. The origin of this receptor is a human donor with aplastic anemia. CDR3 DNA sequence: TGCGCCAGCAGCTCCCGGGACAGGGGTCTAGACGAGCAGTACTTC. It yields the protein CASSSRDRGLDEQYF.